What follows is one T cell receptor (beta chain) and its context. This entry comes from a study of blood T cell repertoires in COVID-19. Study in general: Some COVID-19 samples were acute and others convalescent; all came from the United States, Italy and Spain. PBMCs, B-cell-depleted T cells, or T cells were the source of the cDNA or gDNA that made up the material.

This CDR3 comprises 13 residues. Germline-derived CDR1 and CDR2 are SNHLY and FYNNEI. V shed 11 bases and J shed 1 base, with 15 bases lying between them. The authors' processing: Reference gene primer amplification yielded estimated nucleated cell counts. Clones were read by immunoSEQ multiplex PCR, and TCRdb kept only the in-frame ones, dropping some. V, J and clone size are taken as reported in that table, and D and trimming were inferred from the DNA itself. The table lists about 270,000 clones, about 91% of them singletons. The sequence was collected from a person between 18 and 35 years old with COVID-19, enrolled during active disease. J is TRBJ2-7 and V is TRBV2; possible D gene TRBD2, 5 bases. The specimen was peripheral blood. The CDR3 loop reads CAARNGESYEQYF. DNA of the CDR3: TGTGCCGCGAGAAACGGGGAATCCTACGAGCAGTACTTC.